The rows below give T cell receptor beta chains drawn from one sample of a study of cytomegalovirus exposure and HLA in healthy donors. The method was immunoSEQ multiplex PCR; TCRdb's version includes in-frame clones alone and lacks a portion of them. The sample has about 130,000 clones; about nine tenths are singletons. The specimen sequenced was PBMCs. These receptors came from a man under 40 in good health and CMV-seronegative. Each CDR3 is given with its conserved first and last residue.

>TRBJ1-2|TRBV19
CASTTAYGYTF
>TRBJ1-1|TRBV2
CASNTVNTEAFF
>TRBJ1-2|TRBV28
CASNHQGGNYGYTF
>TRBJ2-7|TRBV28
CASSYGTGHEQYF
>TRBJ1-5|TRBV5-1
CASSPQRGQPQHF
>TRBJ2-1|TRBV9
CASSMAASYNEQFF
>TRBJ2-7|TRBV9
CASSPWDSRSYEQYF
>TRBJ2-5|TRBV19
CASSTGTGRFLQETQYF
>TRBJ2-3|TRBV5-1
CASSLSGGPGTDTQYF
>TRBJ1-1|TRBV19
CASNTFSEAFF